By sample fraction, the clone carrying this T cell receptor delta chain is medium-sized. TCRdb reanalyzed the RT-PCR reads using CATT. The data contain 2,900 or so delta-chain clones, about 22% of them singletons. The sample is drawn from a study of gamma-delta T cells after stem cell transplantation. Germline assignment: CDR1 TSWWSYY and CDR2 QGS. The length of the CDR3 is 21 residues. The trim removed 7 bases at V and 4 bases at J, leaving 28 bases unmatched. The chain is built from TRDV1 and TRDJ1, with TRDD3 matching 9 bases. This receptor was identified in a human donor. It is not recorded whose cells these are; they may come from a transplant donor. The sequencing sample was made of gamma-delta T cells. The CDR3 sequence is CALVGAFPSLLGDTLGDKLIF. CDR3 nucleotides: TGTGCTCTTGTAGGAGCCTTCCCCTCATTACTGGGGGACACGCTTGGCGATAAACTCATCTTT.